Presented here are 4 T cell receptor beta chains from one specimen sequenced in a study of blood T cell repertoires in COVID-19. The protocol was immunoSEQ multiplex PCR, while the TCRdb copy is restricted to in-frame clones and leaves out a portion. The sample includes over 150,000 clones, around 83% of them seen just once. The sequencing sample was made of peripheral blood. These receptors came from an older woman with COVID-19, enrolled during active disease.

The chain recombines TRBV3-1 (or the pseudogene TRBV3-2) with TRBJ1-1, with D unclear. From germline, CDR1 is LGHDT and CDR2 YNNKEL (reference sequence). CDR3 length: 13 residues. Deletions cut 3 bases from V and 5 bases from J, with 10 bases between. The CDR3 DNA reads TGTGCCAGCAGCCATGAGTCCCGTACTGAAGCTTTCTTT. Translation gives CASSHESRTEAFF.

This clone came up once. The J gene is TRBJ1-2, the V gene TRBV5-5; TRBD1 matches 8 bases. CDR1 and CDR2 from the germline V gene are SGHKS and YYEKEE (reference sequence). The CDR3 spans 17 residues. With 5 bases clipped from V and 1 base from J, the junction kept 13 bases outside the gene matches. The CDR3 sequence: CASSPGPQGALNYGYTF. The CDR3 bases are TGTGCCAGCAGTCCTGGCCCCCAGGGGGCACTTAACTATGGCTACACCTTC.

V and J are TRBV18 and TRBJ1-5, with a possible D match to TRBD1 (6 bases). The germline V and J ends were trimmed by 3 bases and 4 bases, with 13 bases remaining between them. Germline assignment: CDR1 KGHSH and CDR2 LQKENI. The CDR3 is made up of 15 amino acids. The CDR3 sequence is CASSPDRTANQPQHF. In DNA form, the CDR3 reads TGTGCCAGCTCACCCGACCGGACAGCTAATCAGCCCCAGCATTTT.

The chain joins TRBV5-8 to TRBJ2-7; D is possibly TRBD1 (5 bases). Germline-derived CDR1 and CDR2 are SGHTS and YDEGEE. V lost 1 base to trimming and J lost 2 bases, with 10 bases between them. The CDR3 extends over 14 amino acids. This CDR3 is CASSLQGLTYEQYF. CDR3 nucleotides: TGTGCCAGCAGCTTGCAGGGCCTCACCTACGAGCAGTACTTC.